This record covers a single T cell receptor beta chain. The data are from a study of blood T cell repertoires in COVID-19. Study-level information: Donors in the United States, Italy and Spain gave samples during acute or convalescent COVID-19. The analysed material was cDNA or gDNA that came from T cells, B-cell-depleted T cells, or PBMCs.

Germline assignment: CDR1 MNHEY and CDR2 SVGAGI. This CDR3 spans 15 amino acids. The ends were cut back, 0 bases at V and 10 bases at J, with 13 bases in the middle. Original data processing: Reference gene primer amplification yielded estimated nucleated cell counts. Only in-frame clones appear in the TCRdb table, and some are missing; sequencing was by immunoSEQ multiplex PCR. V and J calls and clone size come straight from that table; D and trimming were deduced from the DNA. The sample lists some 210,000 clones, about 90% occurring once. This sequence joins TRBV6-5 and TRBJ1-6; maybe TRBD1 (6 bases). The sequenced sample was peripheral blood. The sequence was collected from a man aged 25 to 40 with acute or convalescent COVID-19. CDR3 sequence: CASSYSDQGKSPLHF. The CDR3 bases are TGTGCCAGCAGTTACTCCGACCAGGGGAAATCACCCCTCCACTTT.